These 25 T cell receptor beta chains were all obtained from the same sample, sequenced in a study of identical twins. One entry per CDR3 protein results from TCRdb running MiXCR on the 5' RACE reads. Of some 460,000 distinct CDR3 sequences listed, 12% to 15% are singletons. A further study also used this sample, focusing on yellow fever vaccine responses in identical twins.

The sequencing input was CD4+ T cells sorted from blood. Receptors were obtained from a woman aged 18-29 years in good health.

There are many counts of this clonotype. The chain employs TRBV12-3 or TRBV12-4 and TRBJ1-6, with TRBD1 matching 7 bases. This CDR3 is built from 15 residues. After removal of 6 bases from V and 9 bases from J, the junction contained 11 bases not matched to a gene. The CDR3 sequence is CASRKTGQVSSPLHF. Written as DNA, the CDR3 is TGTGCCAGCAGAAAAACCGGACAGGTTTCTTCACCCCTCCACTTT.

This clonotype was found a few times. The chain employs TRBV7-9 and TRBJ1-1; TRBD1 matches at 7 bases. The germline gives CDR1 SEHNR, CDR2 FQNEAQ (reference sequence). V lost 4 bases, J lost 5 bases, and 7 bases stayed unmatched. The length of the CDR3 is 14 residues. The CDR3: CASSSTGLRTEAFF. CDR3 DNA sequence: TGTGCCAGCAGCTCGACAGGGTTGAGGACTGAAGCTTTCTTT.

Remarks on this clonotype: At one end the junction does not follow the germline gene, possibly because of a read error. The chain carries TRBV6-2 or TRBV6-3 and TRBJ2-7; D might be TRBD1 (5 bases). This CDR3 has 11 amino acids. The germline gives CDR1 MNHEY, CDR2 SVGEGT. The CDR3 is CASTQGLGPSF. DNA for the CDR3: TGTGCCAGCACCCAAGGATTGGGGCCTTCTTTC.

This clonotype has ten or more counts. This chain links TRBV5-1 with TRBJ1-1, with D possibly matching TRBD1 (5 bases). V lost 4 bases and J 0 bases, leaving 13 bases between the germline ends. The germline gives CDR1 SGHRS, CDR2 YFSETQ. The CDR3 is 15 residues long. The CDR3 DNA follows: TGCGCCAGCAGCAACCGGGACGGCGTGAACACTGAAGCTTTCTTT. As protein: CASSNRDGVNTEAFF.

In this sample, this clonotype turned up a few times. The chain carries TRBV4-3 and TRBJ2-7; no definite D call. Trimming stripped 0 bases from V and 1 base from J, with 7 bases between. CDR1 is LGHNA, CDR2 YSLEER, per germline. The CDR3 totals 14 residues. In DNA form, the CDR3 reads TGCGCCAGCAGCCAAGATCGGAAATCCTACGAGCAGTACTTC. Its protein is CASSQDRKSYEQYF.

This clonotype was counted between two and nine times. V is TRBV11-2 and J is TRBJ2-1; 14 nucleotides agree with TRBD2. The CDR3 is 19 residues long. The J segment lost 0 bases and the V segment lost 4 bases, leaving 8 bases of the junction unmatched. Germline V CDR1 and CDR2: SGHAT, FQNNGV. CDR3 sequence reads: CASSSRTSGGSRSYNEQFF. CDR3 sequence (DNA): TGTGCCAGCAGCTCCAGGACTAGCGGGGGGTCCCGCTCCTACAATGAGCAGTTCTTC.

The sample holds a few counts of this clonotype. The chain combines TRBV6-1 with TRBJ2-2, with 10 bases fitting TRBD1. This CDR3 is built from 15 residues. The V and J ends lost 5 bases and 7 bases, in that order; junction bases with no gene match: 7. CDR1 and CDR2 (germline): MNHNS, SASEGT. CDR3 sequence (DNA): TGTGCCAGCAGTATAACCGGGACAGGGGTCGGGGAGCTGTTTTTT. Amino acid sequence: CASSITGTGVGELFF.

This sequence joins TRBV29-1 and TRBJ2-7; 7 nucleotides line up with TRBD1. The junction had 6 bases not matched to a gene; V was cut back by 4 bases and J by 0 bases. CDR1 is SQVTM, CDR2 ANQGSEA, per germline. The CDR3 runs 14 residues. The DNA of the CDR3 is TGCAGCGTTGTCCGGGACAGTTCCTCCTACGAGCAGTACTTC. This translates into CSVVRDSSSYEQYF.

The table lists this clonotype with a few counts. The chain carries TRBV27 and TRBJ1-5, with 8 bases matching TRBD1. The CDR3 contains 16 residues. Germline V gives CDR1 MNHEY, CDR2 SMNVEV (reference sequence). After removal of 1 base from V and 3 bases from J, the junction contained 5 bases not matched to a gene. CDR3 sequence reads: CASSLLGQAFNQPQHF. The CDR3 nucleotides are TGTGCCAGCAGTTTATTGGGACAGGCGTTCAATCAGCCCCAGCATTTT.

This clonotype was counted between two and nine times. The chain carries TRBV12-5 and TRBJ2-3; TRBD2 matches 10 bases. Germline V gives CDR1 LGHNT, CDR2 FRNRAP. The CDR3 totals 17 residues. Losses at the gene ends were 3 bases for V and 0 bases for J; bases not matched to a gene: 6. As DNA, the CDR3 is TGTGCTAGTGGTTTCGGGACTAGCGTCCCCAGCACAGATACGCAGTATTTT. Protein product: CASGFGTSVPSTDTQYF. The entire variable domain, with the rest obtained from reference TRBV12-5 and TRBJ2-3, is as follows: DARVTQTPRHKVTEMGQEVTMRCQPILGHNTVFWYRQTMMQGLELLAYFRNRAPLDDSGMPKDRFSAEMPDATLATLKIQPSEPRDSAVYFCASGFGTSVPSTDTQYFGPGTRLTVL.

The V and J genes are TRBV10-3 and TRBJ2-5, with D possibly TRBD2 on 6 matching bases. CDR3 length equals 12 residues. Germline-derived CDR1 and CDR2 are ENHRY and SYGVKD. DNA of the CDR3: TGTGCTACCGGGTCCGGGGGAGAGACCCAGTACTTC. Translated, it gives CATGSGGETQYF.

This clonotype was seen ten or more times. V is TRBV12-3 or TRBV12-4 and J is TRBJ2-1; TRBD2 might be the D (6 bases). There are 13 residues in the CDR3. V lost 6 bases and J 9 bases, leaving 15 bases between the germline ends. CDR3 nucleotide sequence: TGTGCCAGCAGCAGCCTCCGGCGGGGTGAGCAGTTCTTC. It codes for CASSSLRRGEQFF.

The gene calls are TRBV5-6 and TRBJ2-7; 12 nucleotides line up with TRBD2. Germline V gene sequence: CDR1 SGHDT, CDR2 YYEEEE. Unmatched junction bases numbered 6, after V lost 3 bases and J lost 5 bases. CDR3 length equals 15 residues. Here the CDR3 reads CASSSRTSGIDEQYF. Here the CDR3 DNA reads TGTGCCAGCAGCTCACGGACTAGCGGGATTGACGAGCAGTACTTC.

This clonotype was seen a handful of times. The V and J genes are TRBV28 and TRBJ2-3, with 11 nucleotides matching TRBD2. The germline V gene has CDR1 MDHEN and CDR2 SYDVKM. This CDR3 spans 15 amino acids. The V segment lost 4 bases and the J segment 4 bases; nucleotides outside the gene matches: 4. CDR3 coding DNA: TGTGCCAGCAGTTCTAGCGGGGGGAGGTCAGATACGCAGTATTTT. Translating gives CASSSSGGRSDTQYF.

There are a few counts of this clonotype. V gene TRBV4-3 combines with J gene TRBJ2-7; D perhaps matches TRBD1 (6 bases). Trimming shortened V by 4 bases and J by 6 bases, and 13 bases separated the two germline ends. From germline, CDR1 is LGHNA and CDR2 YSLEER. The length of the CDR3 is 13 residues. CDR3 region: CASSRKGGVEQYF. The DNA of the CDR3 is TGCGCCAGCAGCCGAAAAGGGGGAGTCGAGCAGTACTTC.

This clonotype was found a few times. The chain is built from TRBV6-1 and TRBJ1-5; 8 bases fit TRBD1. V lost 6 bases to trimming and J lost 7 bases; unmatched junction nucleotides: 8. Germline V gene data show CDR1 as MNHNS and CDR2 as SASEGT. The CDR3 runs to 14 residues. The CDR3 here is CASRTGTGGQPQHF. In DNA form, the CDR3 reads TGTGCCAGCAGAACAGGGACAGGAGGGCAGCCCCAGCATTTT.

The CDR3 sequence: CASSPRVGISNQPQHF. The CDR3 DNA reads as TGTGCCAGCTCACCACGTGTAGGGATTAGCAATCAGCCCCAGCATTTT. The rearrangement joins TRBV18 to TRBJ1-5, with no clear D. Germline CDR1 KGHSH, CDR2 LQKENI. This CDR3 has 16 amino acids. Trimming left V 1 base short and J 0 bases short, with 10 bases between.

This clonotype has more than one count but fewer than ten. The chain is built from TRBV12-3 or TRBV12-4 and TRBJ2-3; D is unresolved. This CDR3 contains 14 residues. Trimming left V 3 bases short and J 2 bases short, with 9 bases between. Here the CDR3 reads CASSFRQATDTQYF. The CDR3 bases are TGTGCCAGCAGTTTCCGGCAGGCCACAGATACGCAGTATTTT.

The V call is TRBV24-1, the J call TRBJ2-2; 7 nucleotides match TRBD1. Germline V lookup: CDR1 KGHDR, CDR2 SFDVKD. Losses at the gene ends were 2 bases for V and 7 bases for J; bases not matched to a gene: 12. This CDR3 comprises 17 residues. As DNA, the CDR3 is TGTGCCACCAGTGATTCGTGGGCGAAGACAGGGAACGGGGAGCTGTTTTTT. Protein sequence: CATSDSWAKTGNGELFF.

V gene TRBV6-5 combines with J gene TRBJ2-6, with D uncertain. CDR1 and CDR2 (germline): MNHEY, SVGAGI. This CDR3 has 18 residues. V gave up 2 bases and J gave up 0 bases, with 14 bases separating them. The CDR3 is CASSYTPGRISGANVLTF. DNA of the CDR3: TGTGCCAGCAGTTACACCCCGGGCAGAATCTCTGGGGCCAACGTCCTGACTTTC.

CDR3 DNA: TGCAGTGCTAGGTCCAGGGTGGAGACCCAGTACTTC. This sequence encodes CSARSRVETQYF. The chain uses TRBV20-1 and TRBJ2-5; D may be TRBD1 (5 bases). The CDR3 has 12 residues. The germline V and J ends were trimmed by 3 bases and 5 bases, with 10 bases remaining between them. Looked up from germline, CDR1 is DFQATT and CDR2 is SNEGSKA (reference sequence).

The J gene is TRBJ2-3, the V gene TRBV7-9; 9 nucleotides align to TRBD2. The germline V gene encodes CDR1 SEHNR and CDR2 FQNEAQ (reference sequence). The CDR3 is 15 residues long. V lost 5 bases, J lost 4 bases, and 7 bases stayed unmatched. The CDR3 DNA follows: TGTGCCAGCAGCCAGCTAGCGGGGCGATCAGATACGCAGTATTTT. It codes for CASSQLAGRSDTQYF.

CDR3 bases: TGTGCCAGCAGCCGCCTATCTAGCACAGATACGCAGTATTTT. As protein: CASSRLSSTDTQYF. The rearrangement joins TRBV14 to TRBJ2-3; D is unclear. Germline CDR1 reads SGHDN; CDR2 reads FVKESK. The CDR3 consists of 14 residues. The V end lost 4 bases, the J end lost 0 bases, and 8 bases lay between the germline ends.

This chain uses TRBV11-2 with TRBJ2-3; TRBD2 is a possible D gene (7 bases). The CDR3 has 18 residues. Germline V lookup: CDR1 SGHAT, CDR2 FQNNGV. The germline V and J ends were trimmed by 1 base and 3 bases, with 20 bases remaining between them. The CDR3 reads CASSLGSLPGGLTDTQYF. CDR3 in DNA: TGTGCCAGCAGCTTAGGATCCCTTCCGGGGGGCCTTACAGATACGCAGTATTTT. Filled out from reference TRBV11-2 and TRBJ2-3, the complete variable domain reads EAGVAQSPRYKIIEKRQSVAFWCNPISGHATLYWYQQILGQGPKLLIQFQNNGVVDDSQLPKDRFSAERLKGVDSTLKIQPAKLEDSAVYLCASSLGSLPGGLTDTQYFGPGTRLTVL.

This clonotype was observed at least ten times. This sequence joins TRBV18 and TRBJ2-3; the D is unclear. Germline-derived CDR1 and CDR2 are KGHSH and LQKENI. The CDR3 consists of 12 residues. Trimming took off 8 bases at V and 3 bases at J, with 9 bases between the two ends. CDR3 DNA sequence: TGTGCCAGCAGCCCTAGGACAGATACGCAGTATTTT. As protein: CASSPRTDTQYF.